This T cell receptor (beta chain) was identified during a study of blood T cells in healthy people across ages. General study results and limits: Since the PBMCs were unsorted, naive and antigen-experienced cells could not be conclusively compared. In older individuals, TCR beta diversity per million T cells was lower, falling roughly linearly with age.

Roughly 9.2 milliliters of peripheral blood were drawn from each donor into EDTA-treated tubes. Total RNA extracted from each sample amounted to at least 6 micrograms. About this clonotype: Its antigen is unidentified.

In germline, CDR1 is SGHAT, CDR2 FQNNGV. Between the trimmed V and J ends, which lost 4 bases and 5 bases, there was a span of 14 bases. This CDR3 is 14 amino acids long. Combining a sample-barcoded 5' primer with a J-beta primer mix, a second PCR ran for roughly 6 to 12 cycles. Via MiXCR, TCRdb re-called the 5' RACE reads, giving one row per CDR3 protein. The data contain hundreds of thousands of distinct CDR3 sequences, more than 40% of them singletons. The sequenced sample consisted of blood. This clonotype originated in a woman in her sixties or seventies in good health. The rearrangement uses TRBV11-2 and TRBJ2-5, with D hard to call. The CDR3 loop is CASSYRVVLETQYF. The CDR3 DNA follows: TGTGCCAGCAGCTACCGGGTGGTGCTGGAGACCCAGTACTTC.